Listed here is a single T cell receptor (beta chain). The antigen it binds to is not known. No per-base quality is available; no much larger clone lies one base away. The data were taken from a study of blood T cell repertoires in COVID-19 (dated by TCRdb to about 2020). Background on the whole study: Samples from collaborators originated in the United States, Italy and Spain and spanned both the acute and convalescent phases of COVID-19. The sample metadata nearly always contained a de-identified subject ID, COVID-19 status, age in years and sex. The repertoires were released in a freely available public database meant as a resource for research on the immune response to SARS-CoV-2. Samples came from the ongoing ImmuneRACE study (first 160 participants) plus 1,254 subjects from 6 global collaborators. Where available, HLA class I and class II types were taken from metadata supplied by the sample provider and were not determined by assay-based typing. The prospective study material was composed of cDNA or gDNA derived from T cells, B-cell-depleted T cells, or PBMCs. Deeply sampled blood TCRbeta repertoires from subjects exposed to, actively infected with, or recovered from COVID-19 were included in the dataset. Beyond this particular receptor, the publication reports: The quantity of clinical and demographic metadata differed by source and by participant and was supplied without curation.

Whole blood was collected in K2EDTA tubes by collaborating institutions according to the institutions' own protocols. For TCRbeta analysis, collaborators shipped samples as frozen whole blood, isolated PBMCs, or DNA extracted from either of those sample types. As encoded in the germline V gene (reference sequence), CDR1 is SEHNR while CDR2 is FQNEAQ. The CDR3 has 13 amino acids, counting the end cysteine and phenylalanine. The kept DNA is CDR3 alone, 39 bases in frame from the first base. V and J lose 6 bases and 4 bases, and a span of 12 bases separates them. The immunoSEQ Assay, a bias-controlled multiplex PCR, was used to amplify TCRbeta CDR3 regions from genomic DNA. The study's processing was this. Within the assay, amplification of reference gene primers was used to estimate how many nucleated cells each sample contained. Sequence reads were collapsed and filtered to measure the absolute abundance of every unique TCRbeta CDR3 rearrangement. For each sample, productive Simpson clonality was calculated as the square root of Simpson's diversity index across productive rearrangements. TCRdb re-hosts the immuneACCESS table, in-frame sequences only. Its copies lack some clones; in the studies checked, an unresolved V gene accounts for under half of them, and the cause for the rest is not known. Clonal size and the V and J genes are those of that table, whereas D and trimming came from the DNA. Recorded for this sample are over 100,000 clones; 85% to 90% of them occurred a single time. The ten largest clones represent 2% to 2.5% of the sample.

The material sequenced was peripheral blood. This TCR was recovered from a man aged 45-65 years with active COVID-19. The rearrangement joined TRBV7-9 to TRBJ1-2, with TRBD1 as a weak D call on 6 bases. The CDR3 protein: CASSQQGIYGYTF. The base sequence is TGTGCCAGCAGTCAACAGGGTATCTATGGCTACACCTTC.